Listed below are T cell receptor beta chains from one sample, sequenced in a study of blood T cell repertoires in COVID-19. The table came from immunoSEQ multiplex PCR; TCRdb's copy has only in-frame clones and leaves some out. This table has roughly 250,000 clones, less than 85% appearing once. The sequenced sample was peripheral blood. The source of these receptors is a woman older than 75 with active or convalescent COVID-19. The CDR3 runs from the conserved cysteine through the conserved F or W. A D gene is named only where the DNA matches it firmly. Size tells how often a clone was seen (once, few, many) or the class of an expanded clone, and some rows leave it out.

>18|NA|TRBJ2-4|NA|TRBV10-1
TGCGCCAGCAGTGAGTCGAGGGGGGGACCGACTCCTGAAAACATTCAGTACTTC
CASSESRGGPTPENIQYF
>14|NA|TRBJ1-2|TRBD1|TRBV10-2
TGCGCCAGCAGTGAAGGGGGACAGGTCTATGGCTACACCTTC
CASSEGGQVYGYTF
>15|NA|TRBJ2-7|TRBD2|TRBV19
TGTGCCAGTAGTCTTAGCGGGACAAGATCCTACGAGCAGTACTTC
CASSLSGTRSYEQYF
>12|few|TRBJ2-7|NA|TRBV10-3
TGTGCCATCAGAACAGACACCTACGAGCAGTACTTC
CAIRTDTYEQYF
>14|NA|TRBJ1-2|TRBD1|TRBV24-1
TGTGCCACCAGTGACGATGACAGGGTGTACGGCTACACCTTC
CATSDDDRVYGYTF
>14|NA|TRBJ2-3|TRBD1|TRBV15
TGTGCCACCAGCAGGACAGGGGGAGCGGATACGCAGTATTTT
CATSRTGGADTQYF
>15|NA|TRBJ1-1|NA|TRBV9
TGTGCCAGCAGCGTAGTGCCAGGGCTCGACACTGAAGCTTTCTTT
CASSVVPGLDTEAFF
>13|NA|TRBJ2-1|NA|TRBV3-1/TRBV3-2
TGTGCCAGCAGCCAATTTCTGGGGGGTGAGCAGTTCTTC
CASSQFLGGEQFF
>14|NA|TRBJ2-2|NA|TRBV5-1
TGCGCCAGCAGCTTGGCCGAAGGCGGCGGGGAGCTGTTTTTT
CASSLAEGGGELFF
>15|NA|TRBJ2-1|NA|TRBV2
TGTGCCAGCAGTGCCGGGGGAGAGGCCTACAATGAGCAGTTCTTC
CASSAGGEAYNEQFF
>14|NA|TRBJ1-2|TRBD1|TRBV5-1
TGCGCCAGCAGCTTGACCGGGACAGGGTATGGCTACACCTTC
CASSLTGTGYGYTF
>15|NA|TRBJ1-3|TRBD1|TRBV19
TGTGCCAGTAGTCCCCCCGGGACAGGGAGAAACACCATATATTTT
CASSPPGTGRNTIYF
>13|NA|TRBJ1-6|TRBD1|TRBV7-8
TGTGCCAGCAGCCCTGACAGGGACTCACCCCTCCACTTT
CASSPDRDSPLHF
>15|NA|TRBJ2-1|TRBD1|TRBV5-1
TGCGCCAGCAGCTCCGTAGGACAGGCCTACAATGAGCAGTTCTTC
CASSSVGQAYNEQFF
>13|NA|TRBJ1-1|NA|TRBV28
TGTGCCAGCAGTTTATTCGGTCGCACTGAAGCTTTCTTT
CASSLFGRTEAFF
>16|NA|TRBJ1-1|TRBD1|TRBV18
TGTGCCAGCTCACTACGACAGGGGCGGGGAAACACTGAAGCTTTCTTT
CASSLRQGRGNTEAFF
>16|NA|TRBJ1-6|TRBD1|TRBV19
TGTGCCAGTAAAAGTCGCGTAGACAGGGAGAATTCACCCCTCCACTTT
CASKSRVDRENSPLHF
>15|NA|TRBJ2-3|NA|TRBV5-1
TGCGCCAGCAGCTACGCGGGACCTAACACAGATACGCAGTATTTT
CASSYAGPNTDTQYF
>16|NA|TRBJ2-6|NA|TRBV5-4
TGTGCCAGCAGCAATCCAGGGGCCGACGGGGTCAACGTCCTGACTTTC
CASSNPGADGVNVLTF
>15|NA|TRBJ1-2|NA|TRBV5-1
TGCGCCAGCAGCTTGGCTGCGGTGGCGGACTATGGCTACACCTTC
CASSLAAVADYGYTF
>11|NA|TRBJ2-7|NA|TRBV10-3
TGTGCGACAACGACGAACTACGAGCAGTACTTC
CATTTNYEQYF
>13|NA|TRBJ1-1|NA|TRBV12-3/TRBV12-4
TGTGCCAGCAGTTTAGGCGCAGGCACTGAAGCTTTCTTT
CASSLGAGTEAFF
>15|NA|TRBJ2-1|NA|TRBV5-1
TGCGCCAGCAACCCTGAGGCAGGGCCATACAATGAGCAGTTCTTC
CASNPEAGPYNEQFF
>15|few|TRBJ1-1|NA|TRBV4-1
TGCGCCAGCAGCCAAGACCGTCGGTCGCGCACTGAAGCTTTCTTT
CASSQDRRSRTEAFF
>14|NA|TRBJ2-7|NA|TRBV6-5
TGTGCCAGCAGCCACGACGCGAAAAGGGGCGAGCAGTACTTC
CASSHDAKRGEQYF
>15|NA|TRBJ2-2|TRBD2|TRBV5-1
TGCGCCAGCAGGCCGGGACTAGCGGTATCCGGGGAGCTGTTTTTT
CASRPGLAVSGELFF
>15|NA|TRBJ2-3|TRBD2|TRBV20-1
TGCAGTGCTAGTCTGCGGCGGGAGGCAGCAGATACGCAGTATTTT
CSASLRREAADTQYF
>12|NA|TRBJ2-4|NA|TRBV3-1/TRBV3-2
TGTGCCAGCAGCGAAAACGAGCCCATTCAGTACTTC
CASSENEPIQYF
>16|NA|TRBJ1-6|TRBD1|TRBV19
TGTGCCAGTAGAACGACAGGGAGCTCCTATAATTCACCCCTCCACTTT
CASRTTGSSYNSPLHF
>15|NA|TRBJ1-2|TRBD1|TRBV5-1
TGCGCCAGCAGCATCCGAGTAGGGGGCGGTGATGGCTACACCTTC
CASSIRVGGGDGYTF
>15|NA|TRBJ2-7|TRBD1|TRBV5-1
TGCGCCAGCAGCCCGGGACAGTCACCTTCCTACGAGCAGTACTTC
CASSPGQSPSYEQYF
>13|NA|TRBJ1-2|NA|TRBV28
TGTGCCAGCACTTTAGGGTCCGACAGAGGCTACACCTTC
CASTLGSDRGYTF
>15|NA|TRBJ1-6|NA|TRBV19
TGTGCCAGTAGTGTAAGGACAGAGGACAATTCACCCCTCCACTTT
CASSVRTEDNSPLHF
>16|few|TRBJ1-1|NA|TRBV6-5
TGTGCCAGCAGTTACTCGGTGGGAGGGGTTGGCACTGAAGCTTTCTTT
CASSYSVGGVGTEAFF
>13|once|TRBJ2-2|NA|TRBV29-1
TGCAGTGTAGCTTACACGAACACCGGGGAGCTGTTTTTT
CSVAYTNTGELFF
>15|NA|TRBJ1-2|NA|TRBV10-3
TGTGCCATCAGTGAGGGAGTCGGCGGAACGTATGGCTACACCTTC
CAISEGVGGTYGYTF
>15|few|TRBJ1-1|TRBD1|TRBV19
TGTGCCAGTATAGCCCTAAACAGGGGGAACACTGAAGCTTTCTTT
CASIALNRGNTEAFF
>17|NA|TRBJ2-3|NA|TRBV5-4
TGTGCCAGCAGCTTGAAGTCGGGCGGCGGGAATCCAGATACGCAGTATTTT
CASSLKSGGGNPDTQYF
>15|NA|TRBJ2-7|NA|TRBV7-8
TGTGCCAGCAGCTTAGGAAGCGCCAAAGCCTACGAGCAGTACTTC
CASSLGSAKAYEQYF
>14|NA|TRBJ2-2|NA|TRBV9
TGTGCCAGCAGGGTCCACGGGCGGGACCGGGGAGCTGTTTTT
CASRVHGRDRGAVF
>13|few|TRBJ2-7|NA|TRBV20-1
TGCAGTGCTAGTGCGGGGATCGGTAGCCGGCAGTACTTC
CSASAGIGSRQYF
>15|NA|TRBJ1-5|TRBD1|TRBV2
TGTGCCAGCAGTGATAGGACAGGGGCTGGTCAGCCCCAGCATTTT
CASSDRTGAGQPQHF
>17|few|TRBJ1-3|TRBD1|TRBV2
TGTGCCAGCAGGGACAGGCTCCCTCTAATCTCTGGAAACACCATATATTTT
CASRDRLPLISGNTIYF
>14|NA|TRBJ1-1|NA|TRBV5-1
TGCGCCAGCAGCTTTGGCAGCGTGAACACTGAAGCTTTCTTT
CASSFGSVNTEAFF
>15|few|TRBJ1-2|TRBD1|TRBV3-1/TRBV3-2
TGTGCCAGCAGCCAAGAGGGCAGGGGGCTCGGTGGCTACACCTTC
CASSQEGRGLGGYTF
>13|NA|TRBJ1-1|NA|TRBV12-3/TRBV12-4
TGTGCCAGCAGTTTAGGCCGGAGCATTGAAGCTTTCTTT
CASSLGRSIEAFF
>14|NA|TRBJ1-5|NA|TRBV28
TGTGCCAGCAGTTTAATGTTTCGGGATCAGCCCCAGCATTTT
CASSLMFRDQPQHF